A single sample is the source of the 10 T cell receptor beta chains below, sequenced in a study of tumor-infiltrating lymphocytes in oesophageal squamous cell carcinoma. MiXCR was run by TCRdb on the PCR reads, yielding one entry per CDR3 protein. Here the sample spans 20,000 to 25,000 distinct CDR3 sequences, roughly 40% being singletons. Sequencing used esophageal tumor tissue. The receptors here all came from a male donor with esophageal squamous cell carcinoma.

This clonotype has a single count. The chain is built from TRBV6-5 and TRBJ2-1; 14 positions match TRBD2. This CDR3 spans 16 amino acids. Germline V lookup: CDR1 MNHEY, CDR2 SVGAGI. The V and J ends lost 5 bases and 7 bases, in that order; junction bases with no gene match: 7. CDR3 loop: CASSQGLAGVRNEQFF. DNA for the CDR3: TGTGCCAGCAGTCAGGGACTAGCGGGAGTAAGAAATGAGCAGTTCTTC.

V gene TRBV11-2 combines with J gene TRBJ1-6; D ambiguous. The length of the CDR3 is 11 residues. V lost 4 bases and J lost 6, with 1 base in between. Germline V gives CDR1 SGHAT, CDR2 FQNNGV. CDR3 residues: CASSSNSPLHF. DNA for the CDR3: TGTGCCAGCAGCTCTAATTCACCCCTCCACTTT.

The chain recombines TRBV7-8 with TRBJ2-7; 14 bases align to TRBD2. The tail of the sequence fits TRBJ2-1 better, so the J call may be wrong. The CDR3 is made up of 17 amino acids. Per the germline V gene, CDR1 is SGHVS and CDR2 is FQNEAQ. The CDR3 loop is CASSFVAGTSGSYEQFF. The CDR3 bases are TGTGCCAGCAGCTTTGTGGCCGGGACTAGCGGGAGCTATGAGCAGTTCTTC.

V is TRBV5-1 and J is TRBJ2-3; 8 bases fit TRBD2. The CDR3 consists of 17 residues. The germline V gene encodes CDR1 SGHRS and CDR2 YFSETQ. V was clipped by 4 bases and J by 3 bases; unmatched bases: 13. The CDR3: CASSDGGTGGPTDTQYF. In DNA form, the CDR3 reads TGCGCCAGCAGCGACGGGGGTACGGGGGGGCCTACAGATACGCAGTATTTT.

This clonotype was counted at least ten times. The CDR3 DNA follows: TGTGCCAGCAGTTACCAAAGGACAACGATCTATGGCTACACCTTC. It codes for CASSYQRTTIYGYTF. The chain recombines TRBV6-6 with TRBJ1-2, with TRBD1 as a possible D gene (5 bases). Germline lookup yields CDR1 MNHNY and CDR2 SVGAGI (reference sequence). The CDR3 extends over 15 amino acids. The V end lost 2 bases, the J end lost 4 bases, and 14 bases lay between the germline ends.

This chain joins TRBV7-2 and TRBJ2-3; D not resolved. Trimming took 2 bases from V and 0 from J, leaving 9 bases between them. Germline V gene sequence: CDR1 SGHTA, CDR2 FQGNSA. The CDR3 is made up of 15 amino acids. CDR3 sequence: CASSLSLMSTDTQYF. The CDR3, as DNA: TGTGCCAGCAGCTTATCGTTAATGAGCACAGATACGCAGTATTTT.

This clonotype was found once. The rearrangement uses TRBV6-1 and TRBJ2-3; possibly TRBD1 for D (6 bases). The J call may be in error: the DNA end matches TRBJ2-1 better. The germline gives CDR1 MNHNS, CDR2 SASEGT. The CDR3 totals 15 residues. In DNA, the CDR3 is TGTGCCAGCAGTCCCGACAGGACGGGCTACAATGAGCAGTTCTTC. Amino acids: CASSPDRTGYNEQFF.

The chain recombines TRBV11-1 with TRBJ2-1; 7 bases match TRBD2. The junction had 3 bases not matched to a gene; V was cut back by 0 bases and J by 4 bases. This CDR3 has 15 residues. Germline lookup yields CDR1 SGHAT and CDR2 FQDESV (reference sequence). CDR3: CASSLAGGPYNEQFF. The CDR3 DNA sequence: TGTGCCAGCAGCTTAGCGGGAGGGCCATACAATGAGCAGTTCTTC.

The rearrangement links TRBV27 to TRBJ2-1; D remains ambiguous. The DNA end is a closer match to TRBJ2-5, so the J assignment may be wrong. Germline assignment: CDR1 MNHEY and CDR2 SMNVEV (reference sequence). The CDR3 length is 12 residues. DNA of the CDR3: TGTGCCAGCAGTGAGACCTTCGGGACCCAGTACTTC. This translates into CASSETFGTQYF.

Worth noting for this clonotype: A much more abundant neighbour one base away suggests this may be a read error. This chain uses TRBV11-2 with TRBJ2-1; weak D call: TRBD1 (5 bases). CDR3 length equals 16 residues. Germline V lookup: CDR1 SGHAT, CDR2 FQNNGV. DNA of the CDR3: TGTGCCAGCAGCACAGTAGGCCAGGGTGGCTACAATGAGCAGCACTTC. Its protein is CASSTVGQGGYNEQHF.